This TCR beta chain derives from a study of graft-versus-host responses after intestinal transplantation. As for this clone: Its antigen is not identified.

Data came from immunoSEQ multiplex PCR; TCRdb stores just in-frame clones and leaves some out. The sample holds around 100,000 clones; about 90% are singletons and the top ten take more than 0.8%. Per germline, CDR1 SNHLY and CDR2 FYNNEI. J was trimmed by 0 bases and V by 8 bases; bases with no gene match: 6. The CDR3 is 14 amino acids. The genes are TRBV2 and TRBJ1-2; 7 nucleotides agree with TRBD1. The sample here was unstimulated CD4+ T cells sorted from spleen or lymph node cells, taken before intestinal transplant. The clonotype originates from a human donor who received an intestinal transplant. In DNA form, the CDR3 reads TGTGCCAGCCTTAGGACAGGAGCTAACTATGGCTACACCTTC. As protein: CASLRTGANYGYTF.